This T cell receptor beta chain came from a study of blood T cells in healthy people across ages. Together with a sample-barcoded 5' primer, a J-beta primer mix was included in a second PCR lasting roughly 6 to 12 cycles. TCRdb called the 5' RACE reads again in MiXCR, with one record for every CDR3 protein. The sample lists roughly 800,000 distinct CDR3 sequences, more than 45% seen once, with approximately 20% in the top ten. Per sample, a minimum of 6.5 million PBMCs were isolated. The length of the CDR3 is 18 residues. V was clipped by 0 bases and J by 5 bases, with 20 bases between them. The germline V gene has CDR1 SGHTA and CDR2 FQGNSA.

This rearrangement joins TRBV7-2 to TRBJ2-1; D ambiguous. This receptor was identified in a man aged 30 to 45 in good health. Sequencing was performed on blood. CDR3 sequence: CASSLAAGLSGGNNEQFF. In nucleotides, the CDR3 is TGTGCCAGCAGCTTAGCTGCAGGTCTATCGGGTGGGAACAATGAGCAGTTCTTC.